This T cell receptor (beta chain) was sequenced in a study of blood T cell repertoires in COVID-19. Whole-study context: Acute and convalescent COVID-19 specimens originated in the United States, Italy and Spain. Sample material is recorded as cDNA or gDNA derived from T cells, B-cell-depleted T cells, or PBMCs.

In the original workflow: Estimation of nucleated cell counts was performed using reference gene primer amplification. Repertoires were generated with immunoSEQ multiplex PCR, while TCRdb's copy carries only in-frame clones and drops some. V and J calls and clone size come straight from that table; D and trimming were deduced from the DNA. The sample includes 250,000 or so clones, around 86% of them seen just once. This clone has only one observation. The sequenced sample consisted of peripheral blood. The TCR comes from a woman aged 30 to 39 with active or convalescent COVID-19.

The CDR3 bases are TGTGCCACCAGCAGCTTAGATTCCAGGATAGGCATAACTAATGAAAAACTGTTTTTT. Encoded protein: CATSSLDSRIGITNEKLFF. The chain employs TRBV15 and TRBJ1-4, with D hard to call. Germline V lookup: CDR1 LNHNV, CDR2 YYDKDF (reference sequence). The V end was cut by 3 bases, the J end by 1 base, with 21 bases between. The CDR3 totals 19 residues. Variable domain in full (rest from reference TRBV15 and TRBJ1-4): DAMVIQNPRYQVTQFGKPVTLSCSQTLNHNVMYWYQQKSSQAPKLLFHYYDKDFNNEADTPDNFQSRRPNTSFCFLDIRSPGLGDTAMYLCATSSLDSRIGITNEKLFFGSGTQLSVL.